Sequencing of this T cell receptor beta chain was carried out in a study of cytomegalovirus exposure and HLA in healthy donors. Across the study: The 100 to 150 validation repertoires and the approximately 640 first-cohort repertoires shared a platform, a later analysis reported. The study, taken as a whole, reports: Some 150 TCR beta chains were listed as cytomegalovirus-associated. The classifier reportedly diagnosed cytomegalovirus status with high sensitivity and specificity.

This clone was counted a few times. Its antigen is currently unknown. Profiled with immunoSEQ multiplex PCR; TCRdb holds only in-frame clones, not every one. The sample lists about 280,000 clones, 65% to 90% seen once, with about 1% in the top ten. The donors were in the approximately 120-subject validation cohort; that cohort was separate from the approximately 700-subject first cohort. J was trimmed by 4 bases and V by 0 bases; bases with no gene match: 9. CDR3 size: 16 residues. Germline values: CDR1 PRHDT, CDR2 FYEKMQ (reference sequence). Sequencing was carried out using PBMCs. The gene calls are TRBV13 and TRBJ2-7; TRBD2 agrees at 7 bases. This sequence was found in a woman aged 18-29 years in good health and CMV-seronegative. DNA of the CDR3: TGTGCCAGCAGCTTAGGCCTACCAGGGAGGGGATACGAGCAGTACTTC. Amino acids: CASSLGLPGRGYEQYF. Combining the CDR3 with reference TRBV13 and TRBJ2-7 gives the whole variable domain AAGVIQSPRHLIKEKRETATLKCYPIPRHDTVYWYQQGPGQDPQFLISFYEKMQSDKGSIPDRFSAQQFSDYHSELNMSSLELGDSALYFCASSLGLPGRGYEQYFGPGTRLTVT.